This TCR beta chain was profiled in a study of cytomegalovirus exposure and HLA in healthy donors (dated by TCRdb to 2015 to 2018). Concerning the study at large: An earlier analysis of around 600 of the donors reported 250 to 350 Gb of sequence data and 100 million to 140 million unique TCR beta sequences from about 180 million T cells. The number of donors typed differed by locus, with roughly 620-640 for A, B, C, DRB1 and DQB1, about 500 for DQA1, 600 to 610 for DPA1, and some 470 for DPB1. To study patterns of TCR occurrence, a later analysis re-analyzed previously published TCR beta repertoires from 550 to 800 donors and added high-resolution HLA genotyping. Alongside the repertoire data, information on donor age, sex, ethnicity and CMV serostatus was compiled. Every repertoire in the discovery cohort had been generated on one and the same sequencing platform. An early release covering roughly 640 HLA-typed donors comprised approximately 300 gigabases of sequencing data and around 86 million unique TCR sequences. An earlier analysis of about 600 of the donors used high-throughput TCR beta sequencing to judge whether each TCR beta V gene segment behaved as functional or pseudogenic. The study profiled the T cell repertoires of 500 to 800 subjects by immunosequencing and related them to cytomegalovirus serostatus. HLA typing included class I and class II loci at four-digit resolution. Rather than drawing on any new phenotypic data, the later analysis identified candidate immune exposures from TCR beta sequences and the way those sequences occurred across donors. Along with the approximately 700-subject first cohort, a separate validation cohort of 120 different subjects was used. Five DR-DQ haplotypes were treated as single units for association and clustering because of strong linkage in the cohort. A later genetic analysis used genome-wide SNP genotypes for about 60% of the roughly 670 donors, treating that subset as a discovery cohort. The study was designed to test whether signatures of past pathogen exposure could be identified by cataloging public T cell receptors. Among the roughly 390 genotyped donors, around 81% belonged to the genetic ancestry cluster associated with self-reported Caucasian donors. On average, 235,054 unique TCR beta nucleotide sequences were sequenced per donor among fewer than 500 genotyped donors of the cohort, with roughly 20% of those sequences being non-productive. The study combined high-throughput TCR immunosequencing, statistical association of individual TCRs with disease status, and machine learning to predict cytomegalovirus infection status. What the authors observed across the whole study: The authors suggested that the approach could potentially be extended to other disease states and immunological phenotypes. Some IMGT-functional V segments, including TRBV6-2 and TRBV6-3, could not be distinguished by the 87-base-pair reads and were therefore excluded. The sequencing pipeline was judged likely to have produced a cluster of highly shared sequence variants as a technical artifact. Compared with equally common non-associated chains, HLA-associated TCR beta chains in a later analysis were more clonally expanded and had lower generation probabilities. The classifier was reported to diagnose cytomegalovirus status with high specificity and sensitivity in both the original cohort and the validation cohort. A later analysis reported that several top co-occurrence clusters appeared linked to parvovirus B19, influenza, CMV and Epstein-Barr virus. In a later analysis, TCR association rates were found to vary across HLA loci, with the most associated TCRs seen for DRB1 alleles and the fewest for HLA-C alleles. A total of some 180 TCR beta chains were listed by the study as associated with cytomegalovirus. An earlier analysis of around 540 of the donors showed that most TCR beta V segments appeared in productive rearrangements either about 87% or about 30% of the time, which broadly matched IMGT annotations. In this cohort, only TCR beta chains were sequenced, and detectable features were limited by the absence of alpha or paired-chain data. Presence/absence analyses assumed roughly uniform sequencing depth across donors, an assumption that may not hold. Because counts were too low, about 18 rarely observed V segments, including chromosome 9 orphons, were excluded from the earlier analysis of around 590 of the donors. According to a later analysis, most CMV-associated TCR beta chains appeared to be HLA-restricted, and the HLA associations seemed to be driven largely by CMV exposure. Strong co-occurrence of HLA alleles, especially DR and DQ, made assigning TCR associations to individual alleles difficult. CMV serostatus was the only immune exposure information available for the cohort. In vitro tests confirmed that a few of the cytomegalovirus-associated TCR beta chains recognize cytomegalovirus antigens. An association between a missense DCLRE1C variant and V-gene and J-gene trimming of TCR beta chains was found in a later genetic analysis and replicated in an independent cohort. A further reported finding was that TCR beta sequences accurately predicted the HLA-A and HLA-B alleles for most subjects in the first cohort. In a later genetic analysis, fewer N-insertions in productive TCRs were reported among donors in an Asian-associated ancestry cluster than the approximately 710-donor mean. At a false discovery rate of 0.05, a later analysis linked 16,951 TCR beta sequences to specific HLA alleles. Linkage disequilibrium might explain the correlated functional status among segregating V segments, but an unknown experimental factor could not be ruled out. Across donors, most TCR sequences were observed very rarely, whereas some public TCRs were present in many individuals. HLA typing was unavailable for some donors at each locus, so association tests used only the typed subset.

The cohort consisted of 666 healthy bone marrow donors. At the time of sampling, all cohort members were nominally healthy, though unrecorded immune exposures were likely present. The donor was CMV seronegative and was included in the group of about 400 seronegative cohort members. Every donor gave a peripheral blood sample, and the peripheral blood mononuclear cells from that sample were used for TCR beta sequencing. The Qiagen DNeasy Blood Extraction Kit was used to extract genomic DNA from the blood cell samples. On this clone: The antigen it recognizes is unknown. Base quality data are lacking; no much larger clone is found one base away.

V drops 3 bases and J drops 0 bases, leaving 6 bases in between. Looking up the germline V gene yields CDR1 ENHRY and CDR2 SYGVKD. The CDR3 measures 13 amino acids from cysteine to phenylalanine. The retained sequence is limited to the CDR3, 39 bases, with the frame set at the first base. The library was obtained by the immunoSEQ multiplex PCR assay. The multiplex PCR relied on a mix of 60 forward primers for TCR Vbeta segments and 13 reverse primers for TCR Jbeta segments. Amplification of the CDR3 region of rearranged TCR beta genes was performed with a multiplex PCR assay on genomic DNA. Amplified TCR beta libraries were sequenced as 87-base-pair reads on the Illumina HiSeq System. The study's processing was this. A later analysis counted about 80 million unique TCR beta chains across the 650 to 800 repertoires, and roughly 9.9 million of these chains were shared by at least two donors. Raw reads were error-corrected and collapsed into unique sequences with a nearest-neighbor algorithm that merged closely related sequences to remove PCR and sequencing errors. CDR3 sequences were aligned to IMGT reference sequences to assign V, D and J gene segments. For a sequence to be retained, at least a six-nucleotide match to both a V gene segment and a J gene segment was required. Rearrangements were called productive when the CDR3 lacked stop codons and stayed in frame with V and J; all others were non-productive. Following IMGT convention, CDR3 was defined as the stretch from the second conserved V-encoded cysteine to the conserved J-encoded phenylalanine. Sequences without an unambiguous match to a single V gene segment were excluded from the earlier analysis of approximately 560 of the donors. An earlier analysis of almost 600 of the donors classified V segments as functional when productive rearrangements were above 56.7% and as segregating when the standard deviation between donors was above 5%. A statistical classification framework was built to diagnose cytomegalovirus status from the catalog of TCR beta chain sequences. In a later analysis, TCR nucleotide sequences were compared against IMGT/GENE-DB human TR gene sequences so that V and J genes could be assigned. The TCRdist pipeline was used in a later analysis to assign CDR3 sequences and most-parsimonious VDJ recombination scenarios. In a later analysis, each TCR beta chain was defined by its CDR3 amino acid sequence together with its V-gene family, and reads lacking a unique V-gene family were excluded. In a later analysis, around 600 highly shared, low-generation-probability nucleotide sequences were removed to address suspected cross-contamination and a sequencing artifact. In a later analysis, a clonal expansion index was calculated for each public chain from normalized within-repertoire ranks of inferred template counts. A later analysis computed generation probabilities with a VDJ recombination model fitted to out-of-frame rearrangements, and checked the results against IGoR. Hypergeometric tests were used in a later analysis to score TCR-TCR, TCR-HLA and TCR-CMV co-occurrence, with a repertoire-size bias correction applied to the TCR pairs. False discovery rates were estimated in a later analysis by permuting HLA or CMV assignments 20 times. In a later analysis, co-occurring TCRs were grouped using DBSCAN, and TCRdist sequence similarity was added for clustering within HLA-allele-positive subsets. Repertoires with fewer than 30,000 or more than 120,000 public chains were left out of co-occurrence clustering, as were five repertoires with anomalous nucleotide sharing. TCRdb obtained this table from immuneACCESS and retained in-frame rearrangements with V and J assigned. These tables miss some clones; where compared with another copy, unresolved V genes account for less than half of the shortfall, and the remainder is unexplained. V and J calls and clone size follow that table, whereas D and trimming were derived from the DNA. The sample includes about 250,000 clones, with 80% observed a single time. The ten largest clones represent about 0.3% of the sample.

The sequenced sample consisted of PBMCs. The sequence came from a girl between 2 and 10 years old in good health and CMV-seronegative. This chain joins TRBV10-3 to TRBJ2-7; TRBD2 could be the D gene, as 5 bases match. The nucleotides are TGTGCCATCAGTGAAGCGGACTCCTACGAGCAGTACTTC. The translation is CAISEADSYEQYF.